These 30 T cell receptor beta chains originate from one sample sequenced in a study of shared clonotypes between healthy human individuals (dated by TCRdb to 2019 to 2021). CD8 naive samples consisted of CD45RO-negative cells that were positively selected for CCR7, yielding a CD45RA+CCR7+ population without TemRA cells. Receptors were amplified or captured by the immunoSEQ multiplex PCR assay. TCRdb mirrors the immuneACCESS table, restricted to in-frame sequences. Some clones are absent from its copies; in checked studies, under half trace to an unresolved V gene, and the reason for the others is unknown. A total of some 2,000,000 clones appear in this sample, less than 95% of them only once. The ten largest clones add up to more than 0.95% of the sample. The specimen was naive CD8+ T cells sorted from blood. The sample's cell subset or site, from its label and the paper: CD45RA+CCR7+. The receptors here all came from a man aged 18 to 29 in good health.

This rearrangement joins TRBV27 to TRBJ2-7, with 8 bases matching TRBD1. Germline CDR1 MNHEY, CDR2 SMNVEV (reference sequence). The CDR3 consists of 15 residues. J lost 3 bases, V lost 6 bases, and 10 bases had no gene match. CDR3 protein: CASRQSTGADYEQYF. The CDR3 DNA follows: TGTGCCAGCAGACAATCGACAGGGGCTGACTACGAGCAGTACTTC.

The chain links TRBV4-2 to TRBJ2-1; maybe TRBD1 (7 bases). Germline V gives CDR1 LGHNA, CDR2 YNFKEQ. The CDR3 consists of 17 residues. The V end lost 1 base, the J end lost 5 bases, and 18 bases lay between the germline ends. The CDR3 here is CASSQVFLTGTHNEQFF. CDR3 in DNA: TGTGCCAGCAGCCAAGTCTTCCTGACAGGGACTCACAATGAGCAGTTCTTC.

The chain carries TRBV5-4 and TRBJ2-6, with D unclear. V was pared by 4 bases and J by 2 bases, with 16 bases between. Looked up from germline, CDR1 is SGHNT and CDR2 is YYREEE (reference sequence). The CDR3 has 17 amino acids. The CDR3 loop reads CASSPLMAGAGANVLTF. CDR3 DNA sequence: TGTGCCAGCAGCCCACTGATGGCAGGAGCTGGGGCCAACGTCCTGACTTTC.

The chain combines TRBV4-1 with TRBJ2-3; the match to TRBD2 covers 13 bases. V shed 1 base and J 2 bases; nucleotides not matched to a gene: 9. CDR1 and CDR2 (germline): MGHRA, YSYEKL. CDR3 size: 19 residues. The CDR3 region is CASSQVSWTSGSPTDTQYF. CDR3 nucleotide sequence: TGCGCCAGCAGCCAAGTGTCCTGGACTAGCGGGAGTCCCACAGATACGCAGTATTTT.

This clone was found once. The rearrangement joins TRBV7-9 to TRBJ2-3, with TRBD1 identical over 11 bases. The germline V gene encodes CDR1 SEHNR and CDR2 FQNEAQ (reference sequence). The CDR3 runs to 18 residues. Germline trimming cut 4 bases from V and 4 bases from J; bases unmatched to any gene: 13. CDR3 bases: TGTGCCAGCAGCTCGTACGGCGCGGACAGGGGGCGGGCAGATACGCAGTATTTT. Translation: CASSSYGADRGRADTQYF. Full variable domain (missing parts from reference TRBV7-9 and TRBJ2-3): DTGVSQNPRHKITKRGQNVTFRCDPISEHNRLYWYRQTLGQGPEFLTYFQNEAQLEKSRLLSDRFSAERPKGSFSTLEIQRTEQGDSAMYLCASSSYGADRGRADTQYFGPGTRLTVL.

The chain combines TRBV7-9 with TRBJ2-7, with TRBD2 identical over 14 bases. The germline V gene has CDR1 SEHNR and CDR2 FQNEAQ (reference sequence). The CDR3 consists of 16 residues. Trimming cost V 5 bases and J 3 bases; bases outside gene matches: 6. For the CDR3, the DNA is TGTGCCAGCAGCGCGGGACTAGCGGGAGTTATCTACGAGCAGTACTTC. Its translation is CASSAGLAGVIYEQYF.

The rearrangement uses TRBV11-2 and TRBJ2-3, with D tentatively TRBD2 (5 bases). V was clipped by 3 bases and J by 1 base, with 8 bases between them. Per germline, CDR1 SGHAT and CDR2 FQNNGV. This CDR3 spans 14 amino acids. CDR3 nucleotides: TGTGCCAGCAGCTTTTTCGGGGGCACAGATACGCAGTATTTT. This translates into CASSFFGGTDTQYF.

CDR3 DNA sequence: TGTGCCAGCAGCCCTTTAGACGGGACAGGGGTCTACGAGCAGTACTTC. This gives the protein CASSPLDGTGVYEQYF. The chain links TRBV28 to TRBJ2-7, with TRBD1 matching 10 bases. V was pared by 6 bases and J by 3 bases, with 11 bases of the junction left unmatched. The CDR3 loop spans 16 amino acids. Germline V gene data show CDR1 as MDHEN and CDR2 as SYDVKM.

The J gene is TRBJ2-1, the V gene TRBV4-3, with D perhaps TRBD2 (6 bases). The CDR3 totals 16 residues. V was pared by 4 bases and J by 1 base, with 14 bases between. Germline V CDR1 and CDR2: LGHNA, YSLEER. CDR3: CASSRDGSASYNEQFF. The CDR3 DNA reads as TGCGCCAGCAGCCGCGACGGGAGTGCATCCTACAATGAGCAGTTCTTC.

The gene calls are TRBV29-1 and TRBJ2-3; D call uncertain. The germline CDR1 and CDR2 sequences are SQVTM and ANQGSEA. With 2 bases removed from V and 0 bases from J, the gap between germline ends came to 15 bases. CDR3 length equals 16 residues. The CDR3 spells CSVELGKETSTDTQYF. As DNA, the CDR3 is TGCAGCGTTGAATTGGGCAAGGAGACTAGCACAGATACGCAGTATTTT.

The chain couples TRBV7-9 to TRBJ2-1; possibly TRBD1 for D (6 bases). Germline V gives CDR1 SEHNR, CDR2 FQNEAQ (reference sequence). With 4 bases removed from V and 2 bases from J, the gap between germline ends came to 15 bases. This CDR3 has 16 residues. The CDR3 loop is CASSSPRTGTYNEQFF. As DNA, the CDR3 is TGTGCCAGCAGCTCCCCTCGAACAGGGACCTACAATGAGCAGTTCTTC.

The CDR3 spells CASTSGTRSYEQYF. The CDR3 nucleotides read TGCGCCAGCACCTCAGGGACTAGGTCCTACGAGCAGTACTTC. J is TRBJ2-7 and V is TRBV10-1; TRBD2 matches at 8 bases. Germline V CDR1 and CDR2: WNHNN, SYGVQD (reference sequence). Trimming removed 7 bases from V and 1 base from J; junction bases left unmatched: 6. The CDR3 sequence is 14 residues long.

To note about this clone: Other DNA sequences in this sample translate to the same CDR3. The rearrangement links TRBV7-2 to TRBJ2-7, with D tentatively TRBD1 (5 bases). Trimming left V 5 bases short and J 3 bases short, with 8 bases between. The CDR3 is made up of 12 amino acids. Germline-derived CDR1 and CDR2 are SGHTA and FQGNSA. This chain's CDR3 is CASSPGYYEQYF. CDR3 in DNA: TGTGCCAGCAGCCCAGGGTACTACGAGCAGTACTTC.

The V and J genes are TRBV28 and TRBJ2-3; TRBD2 aligns across 11 bases. The germline CDR1 and CDR2 sequences are MDHEN and SYDVKM. This CDR3 contains 19 residues. The V gene end was trimmed by 5 bases and the J gene end by 2 bases; junction bases not matched to a gene: 15. CDR3 bases: TGTGCCAGCAGTACTAGCGGGGGCCAACCCAGACAAGTCACAGATACGCAGTATTTT. This translates into CASSTSGGQPRQVTDTQYF.

V and J are TRBV2 and TRBJ2-7, with D possibly TRBD2 on 6 matching bases. Trimming pared 2 bases from V and 2 bases from J, leaving 13 bases between. Germline V gene sequence: CDR1 SNHLY, CDR2 FYNNEI. This CDR3 comprises 15 residues. In DNA form, the CDR3 reads TGTGCCAGCAGTGAAAGCGGGCAGGCCGCCTACGAGCAGTACTTC. As protein: CASSESGQAAYEQYF.

This chain connects TRBV7-8 to TRBJ1-1; maybe TRBD1 (5 bases). Trimming removed 3 bases from V and 3 bases from J, with 11 bases in between. The CDR3 runs to 14 residues. Germline CDR1 SGHVS, CDR2 FQNEAQ. CDR3 in DNA: TGTGCCAGCAGCTTCAGGGTGGGCGACACTGAAGCTTTCTTT. The encoded protein is CASSFRVGDTEAFF.

The chain couples TRBV7-9 to TRBJ2-5; D gene uncertain. Germline V gene data show CDR1 as SEHNR and CDR2 as FQNEAQ (reference sequence). This CDR3 region has 11 residues. Trimming removed 8 bases from V and 5 bases from J, with 9 bases in between. The DNA of the CDR3 is TGTGCCAGCGAATATGGGGAGACCCAGTACTTC. Amino acids: CASEYGETQYF. The variable domain in full, completed from reference TRBV7-9 and TRBJ2-5, reads DTGVSQNPRHKITKRGQNVTFRCDPISEHNRLYWYRQTLGQGPEFLTYFQNEAQLEKSRLLSDRFSAERPKGSFSTLEIQRTEQGDSAMYLCASEYGETQYFGPGTRLLVL.

The V gene is TRBV27, the J gene TRBJ2-2; TRBD2 might be the D (5 bases). CDR1 and CDR2 (germline): MNHEY, SMNVEV (reference sequence). V was pared by 3 bases and J by 4 bases, with 12 bases between. The length of the CDR3 is 15 residues. As DNA, the CDR3 is TGTGCCAGCAGTTTTGGGCAAGCGGTCACCGGGGAGCTGTTTTTT. This sequence encodes CASSFGQAVTGELFF.

V gene TRBV19 combines with J gene TRBJ1-5; no clear D. This CDR3 has 16 amino acids. In germline, CDR1 is LNHDA, CDR2 SQIVND (reference sequence). Trimming removed 3 bases at V and 0 bases at J, with 12 bases between. CDR3 coding DNA: TGTGCCAGTAGTATGGAGTGGACCTATAGCAATCAGCCCCAGCATTTT. This encodes CASSMEWTYSNQPQHF.

The rearrangement uses TRBV7-9 and TRBJ1-6; 8 bases match TRBD1. The CDR3 has 17 residues. Germline V gives CDR1 SEHNR, CDR2 FQNEAQ (reference sequence). J lost 6 bases, V lost 5 bases, and 12 bases had no gene match. This CDR3 reads CASSDWGDGTGNSPLHF. In DNA form, the CDR3 reads TGTGCCAGCAGCGATTGGGGTGACGGGACAGGTAATTCACCCCTCCACTTT.

V and J are TRBV6-4 and TRBJ1-6; D is unresolved. In germline, CDR1 is MRHNA, CDR2 SNTAGT. The CDR3 contains 17 residues. V lost 1 base and J 0 bases, leaving 10 bases between the germline ends. In DNA, the CDR3 is TGTGCCAGCAGTGACTATAAACAAAACTCCTATAATTCACCCCTCCACTTT. It yields the protein CASSDYKQNSYNSPLHF.

The V and J genes are TRBV4-2 and TRBJ2-2, with D possibly matching TRBD2 (6 bases). Trimming stripped 1 base from V and 2 bases from J, with 20 bases between. The CDR3 length is 19 residues. Germline CDR1 and CDR2: LGHNA and YNFKEQ. CDR3 DNA sequence: TGTGCCAGCAGCCAAGTCCTGTATGGGCGGGGCCAAAACACCGGGGAGCTGTTTTTT. As protein: CASSQVLYGRGQNTGELFF.

The chain joins TRBV9 to TRBJ1-1; D perhaps matches TRBD1 (6 bases). Germline values: CDR1 SGDLS, CDR2 YYNGEE. There are 14 residues in the CDR3. Trimming pared 3 bases from V and 0 bases from J, leaving 9 bases between. The CDR3 bases are TGTGCCAGCAGCGGGACAGAGATGAACACTGAAGCTTTCTTT. Residues: CASSGTEMNTEAFF.

The chain has TRBV9 and TRBJ1-3, with a weak D call TRBD1 (5 bases). The germline V gene has CDR1 SGDLS and CDR2 YYNGEE. Trimming left V 7 bases short and J 0 bases short, with 8 bases between. The CDR3 spans 13 residues. CDR3 residues: CASGGISGNTIYF. CDR3 DNA: TGTGCCAGCGGGGGGATCTCTGGAAACACCATATATTTT.

Concerning this clone: A read error is likely here: a far larger clone is one base away. This sample also contains other DNA sequences that code for the same CDR3. CDR3 nucleotide sequence: TGTGCCAGCAGCTTAGGGGGGAACACTGAAGCTTTCTTT. Translation gives CASSLGGNTEAFF. This rearrangement joins TRBV5-4 to TRBJ1-1; a weak D match, TRBD1 (6 bases). V lost 2 bases, J lost 1 base, and 6 bases lay in between. The CDR3 is 13 residues long. In germline, CDR1 is SGHNT, CDR2 YYREEE (reference sequence).

J is TRBJ2-5 and V is TRBV10-1; 9 bases fit TRBD2. This CDR3 spans 15 amino acids. CDR1 is WNHNN and CDR2 is SYGVQD in the germline V gene (reference sequence). The V and J ends lost 11 bases and 4 bases, in that order; junction bases with no gene match: 14. The CDR3, as DNA: TGCGCCTCCCCTTGCGGGAGGGCGATCCGAGAGACCCAGTACTTC. This gives the protein CASPCGRAIRETQYF.

The chain couples TRBV28 to TRBJ1-3, with D possibly matching TRBD1 (5 bases). This CDR3 contains 14 residues. Germline CDR1 reads MDHEN; CDR2 reads SYDVKM. With 3 bases removed from V and 3 bases from J, the gap between germline ends came to 9 bases. CDR3 amino acids: CASSFGTDGNTIYF. The CDR3 nucleotides are TGTGCCAGCAGTTTTGGGACTGATGGAAACACCATATATTTT.

As concerns this clone: The sample holds other DNA sequences that translate to the same CDR3. This chain connects TRBV2 to TRBJ2-7, with 9 bases identical to TRBD1. The germline CDR1 and CDR2 sequences are SNHLY and FYNNEI. The trim removed 4 bases at V and 4 bases at J, leaving 2 bases unmatched. The CDR3 contains 13 residues. The CDR3 nucleotides are TGTGCCAGCAGTGTAGACAGGGGGTACGAGCAGTACTTC. This codes for CASSVDRGYEQYF.

The chain's CDR3 is CASRPEGEQYF. The DNA for the CDR3 is TGTGCCAGCAGACCTGAGGGGGAGCAGTACTTC. The chain combines TRBV2 with TRBJ2-7; D is perhaps TRBD1 or TRBD2 (5 bases each). V lost 6 bases and J 7 bases, leaving 10 bases between the germline ends. The CDR3 has 11 amino acids. CDR1 SNHLY and CDR2 FYNNEI come from the germline V gene.

The J gene is TRBJ1-1, the V gene TRBV19; unclear D gene. Per the germline V gene, CDR1 is LNHDA and CDR2 is SQIVND (reference sequence). CDR3 length: 16 residues. V lost 0 bases, J lost 0 bases, and 11 bases lay in between. CDR3 in amino acids: CASSIDLEYMNTEAFF. The CDR3 DNA follows: TGTGCCAGTAGTATAGATTTGGAATACATGAACACTGAAGCTTTCTTT.